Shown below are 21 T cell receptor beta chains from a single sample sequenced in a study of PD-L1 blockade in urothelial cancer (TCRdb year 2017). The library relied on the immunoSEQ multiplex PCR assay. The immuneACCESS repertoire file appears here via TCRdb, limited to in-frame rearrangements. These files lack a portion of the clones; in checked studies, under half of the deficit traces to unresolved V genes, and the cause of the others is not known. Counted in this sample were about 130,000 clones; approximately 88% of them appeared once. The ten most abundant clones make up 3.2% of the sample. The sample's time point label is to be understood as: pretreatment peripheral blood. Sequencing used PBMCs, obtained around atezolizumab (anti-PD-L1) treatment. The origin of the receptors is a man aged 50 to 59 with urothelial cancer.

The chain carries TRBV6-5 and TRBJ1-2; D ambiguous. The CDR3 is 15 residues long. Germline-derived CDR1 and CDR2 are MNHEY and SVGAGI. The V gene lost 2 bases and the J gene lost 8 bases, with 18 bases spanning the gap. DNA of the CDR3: TGTGCCAGCAGTTACGTATTGGGAGCGGGCTACGGCTACACCTTC. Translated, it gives CASSYVLGAGYGYTF.

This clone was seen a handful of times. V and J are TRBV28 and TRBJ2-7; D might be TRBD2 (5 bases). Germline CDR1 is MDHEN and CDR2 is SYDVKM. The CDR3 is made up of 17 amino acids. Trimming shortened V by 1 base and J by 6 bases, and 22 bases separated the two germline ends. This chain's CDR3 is CASSLYSPSYILAEQYF. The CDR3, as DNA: TGTGCCAGCAGTTTATACTCTCCCTCGTACATCCTAGCCGAGCAGTACTTC.

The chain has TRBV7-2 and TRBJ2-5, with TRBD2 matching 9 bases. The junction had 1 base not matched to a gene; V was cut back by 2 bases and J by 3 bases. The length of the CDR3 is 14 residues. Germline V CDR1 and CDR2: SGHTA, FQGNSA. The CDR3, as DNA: TGTGCCAGCAGCTTACCTAGCGGGAAAGAGACCCAGTACTTC. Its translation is CASSLPSGKETQYF.

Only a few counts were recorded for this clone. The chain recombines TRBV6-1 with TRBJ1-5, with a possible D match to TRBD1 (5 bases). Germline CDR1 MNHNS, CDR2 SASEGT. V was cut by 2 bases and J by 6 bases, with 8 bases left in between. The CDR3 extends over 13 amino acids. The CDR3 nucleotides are TGTGCCAGCAGTGAACGGGGGGGTCAGCCCCAGCATTTT. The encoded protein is CASSERGGQPQHF.

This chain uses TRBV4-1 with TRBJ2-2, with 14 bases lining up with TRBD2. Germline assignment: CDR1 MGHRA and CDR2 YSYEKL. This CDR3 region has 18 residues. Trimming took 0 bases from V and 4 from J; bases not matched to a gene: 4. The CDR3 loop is CASSQEAGLAGGTGELFF. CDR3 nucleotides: TGCGCCAGCAGCCAAGAGGCCGGACTAGCGGGAGGCACCGGGGAGCTGTTTTTT.

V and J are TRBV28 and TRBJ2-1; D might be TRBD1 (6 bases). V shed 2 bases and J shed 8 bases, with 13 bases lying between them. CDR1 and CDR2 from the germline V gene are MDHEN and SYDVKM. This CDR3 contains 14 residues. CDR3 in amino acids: CASSLQGWSDEQFF. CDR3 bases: TGTGCCAGCAGTTTACAGGGGTGGTCCGATGAGCAGTTCTTC.

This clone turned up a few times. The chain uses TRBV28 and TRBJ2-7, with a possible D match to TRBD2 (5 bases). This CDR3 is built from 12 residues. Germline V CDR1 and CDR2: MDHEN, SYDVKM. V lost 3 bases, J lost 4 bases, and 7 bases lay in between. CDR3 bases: TGTGCCAGCAGTTTCTCGGGATACGAGCAGTACTTC. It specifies CASSFSGYEQYF.

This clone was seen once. The DNA for the CDR3 is TGTGCCAGCAGCCGACAGCGCACTGAAGCTTTCTTT. Translated: CASSRQRTEAFF. V and J are TRBV11-2 and TRBJ1-1, with a weak D call TRBD1 (5 bases). V dropped 5 bases and J dropped 4 bases, with 8 bases sitting between them. The CDR3 is 12 amino acids. Per germline, CDR1 SGHAT and CDR2 FQNNGV.

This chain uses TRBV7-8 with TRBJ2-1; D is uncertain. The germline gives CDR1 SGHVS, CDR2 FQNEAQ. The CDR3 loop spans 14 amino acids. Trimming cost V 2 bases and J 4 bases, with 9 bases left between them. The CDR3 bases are TGTGCCAGCAGCTTATCGGGTCGATACAATGAGCAGTTCTTC. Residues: CASSLSGRYNEQFF.

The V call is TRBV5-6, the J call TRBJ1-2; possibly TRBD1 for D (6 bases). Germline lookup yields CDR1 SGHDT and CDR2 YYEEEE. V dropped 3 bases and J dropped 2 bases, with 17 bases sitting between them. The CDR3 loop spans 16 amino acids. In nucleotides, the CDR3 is TGTGCCAGCAGCTGGGGTACAGGGAGGGAAAACTATGGCTACACCTTC. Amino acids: CASSWGTGRENYGYTF.

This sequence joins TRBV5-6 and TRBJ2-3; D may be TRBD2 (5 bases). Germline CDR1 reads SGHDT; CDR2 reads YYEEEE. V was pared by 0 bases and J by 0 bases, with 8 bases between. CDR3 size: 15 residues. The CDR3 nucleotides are TGTGCCAGCAGCTTGGGAGGGATTAGCACAGATACGCAGTATTTT. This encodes CASSLGGISTDTQYF. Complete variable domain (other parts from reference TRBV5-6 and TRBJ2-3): DAGVTQSPTHLIKTRGQQVTLRCSPKSGHDTVSWYQQALGQGPQFIFQYYEEEERQRGNFPDRFSGHQFPNYSSELNVNALLLGDSALYLCASSLGGISTDTQYFGPGTRLTVL.

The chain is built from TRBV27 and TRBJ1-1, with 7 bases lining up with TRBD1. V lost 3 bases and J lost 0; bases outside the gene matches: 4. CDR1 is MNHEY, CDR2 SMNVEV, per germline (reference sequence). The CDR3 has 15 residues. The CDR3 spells CASSFIRGMNTEAFF. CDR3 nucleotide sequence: TGTGCCAGCAGTTTTATCAGGGGGATGAACACTGAAGCTTTCTTT.

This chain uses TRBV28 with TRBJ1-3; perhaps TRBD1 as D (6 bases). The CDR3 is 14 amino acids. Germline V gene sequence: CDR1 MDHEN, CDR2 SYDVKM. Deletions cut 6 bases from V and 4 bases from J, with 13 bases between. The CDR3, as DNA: TGTGCCAGCAGCGACGGGGGGGCAGGAAACACCATATATTTT. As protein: CASSDGGAGNTIYF.

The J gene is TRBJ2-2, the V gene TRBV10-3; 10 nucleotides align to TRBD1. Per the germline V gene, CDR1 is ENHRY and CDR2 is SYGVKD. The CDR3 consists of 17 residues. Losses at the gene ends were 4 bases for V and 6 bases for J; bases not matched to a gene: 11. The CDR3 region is CAISGETGGVLAGELFF. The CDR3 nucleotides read TGTGCCATCAGTGGGGAGACAGGGGGCGTGTTGGCCGGGGAGCTGTTTTTT.

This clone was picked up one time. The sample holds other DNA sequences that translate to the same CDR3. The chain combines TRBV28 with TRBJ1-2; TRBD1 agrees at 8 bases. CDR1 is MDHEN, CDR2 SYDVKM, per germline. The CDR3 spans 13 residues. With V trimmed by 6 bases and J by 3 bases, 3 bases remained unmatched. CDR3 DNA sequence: TGTGCCAGCAGCCTGGACAGGGACTATGGCTACACCTTC. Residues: CASSLDRDYGYTF.

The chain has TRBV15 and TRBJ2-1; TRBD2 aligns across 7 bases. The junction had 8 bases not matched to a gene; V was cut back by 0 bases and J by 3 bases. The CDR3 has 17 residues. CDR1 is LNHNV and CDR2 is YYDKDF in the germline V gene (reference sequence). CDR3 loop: CATSRDRVSGYYNEQFF. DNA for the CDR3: TGTGCCACCAGCAGAGATCGGGTTAGCGGGTACTACAATGAGCAGTTCTTC.

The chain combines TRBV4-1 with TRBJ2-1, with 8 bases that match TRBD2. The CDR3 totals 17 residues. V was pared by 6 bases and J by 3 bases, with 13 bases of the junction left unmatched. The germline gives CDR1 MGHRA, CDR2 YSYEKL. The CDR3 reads CASSPLATSGVYNEQFF. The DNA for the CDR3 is TGCGCCAGCAGTCCCCTTGCAACTAGCGGAGTCTACAATGAGCAGTTCTTC.

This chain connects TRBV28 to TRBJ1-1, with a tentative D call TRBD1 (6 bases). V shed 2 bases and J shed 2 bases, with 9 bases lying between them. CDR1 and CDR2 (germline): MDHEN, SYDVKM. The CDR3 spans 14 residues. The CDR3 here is CASSLRGGNTEAFF. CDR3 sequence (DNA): TGTGCCAGCAGTTTACGAGGGGGAAACACTGAAGCTTTCTTT.

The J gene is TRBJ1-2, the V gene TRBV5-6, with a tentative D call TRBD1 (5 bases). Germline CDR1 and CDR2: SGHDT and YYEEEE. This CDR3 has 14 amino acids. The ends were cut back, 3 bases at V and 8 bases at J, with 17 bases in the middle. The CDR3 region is CASSYVRGTGGYTF. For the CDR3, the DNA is TGTGCCAGCAGCTACGTCCGGGGGACGGGAGGCTACACCTTC.

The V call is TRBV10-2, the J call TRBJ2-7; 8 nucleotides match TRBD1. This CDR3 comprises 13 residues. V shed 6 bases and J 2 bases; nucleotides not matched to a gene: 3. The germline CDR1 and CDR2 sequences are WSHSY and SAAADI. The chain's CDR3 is CASSKGQAYEQYF. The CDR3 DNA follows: TGCGCCAGCAGCAAGGGACAGGCCTACGAGCAGTACTTC.

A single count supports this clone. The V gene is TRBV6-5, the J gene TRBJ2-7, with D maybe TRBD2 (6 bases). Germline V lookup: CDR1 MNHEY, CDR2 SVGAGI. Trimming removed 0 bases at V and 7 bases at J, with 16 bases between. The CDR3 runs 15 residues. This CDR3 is CASSYSGLANPEQYF. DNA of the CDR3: TGTGCCAGCAGTTACTCGGGACTTGCCAACCCGGAGCAGTACTTC.